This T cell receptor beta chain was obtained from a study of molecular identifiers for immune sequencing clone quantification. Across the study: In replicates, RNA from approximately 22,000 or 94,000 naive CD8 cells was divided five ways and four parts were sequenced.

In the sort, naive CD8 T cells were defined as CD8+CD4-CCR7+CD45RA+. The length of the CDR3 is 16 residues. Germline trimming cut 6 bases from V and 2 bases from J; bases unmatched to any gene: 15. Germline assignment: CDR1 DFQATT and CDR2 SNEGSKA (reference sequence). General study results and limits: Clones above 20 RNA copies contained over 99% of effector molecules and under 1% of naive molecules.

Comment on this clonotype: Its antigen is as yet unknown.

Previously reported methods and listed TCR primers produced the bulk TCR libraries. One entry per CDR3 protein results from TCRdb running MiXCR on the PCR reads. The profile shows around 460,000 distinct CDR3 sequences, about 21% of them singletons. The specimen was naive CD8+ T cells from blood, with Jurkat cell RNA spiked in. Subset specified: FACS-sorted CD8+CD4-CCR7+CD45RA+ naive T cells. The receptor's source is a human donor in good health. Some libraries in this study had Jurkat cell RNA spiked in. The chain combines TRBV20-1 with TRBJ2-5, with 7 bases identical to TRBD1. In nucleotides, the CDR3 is TGCAGTGCCCTGGGGGTTGACAGGGCATTACAAGAGACCCAGTACTTC. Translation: CSALGVDRALQETQYF.